Listed below are T cell receptor beta chains from one sample, sequenced in a study of shared clonotypes between healthy human individuals. The assay was immunoSEQ multiplex PCR, and TCRdb's table has in-frame clones only and misses some. This table has 450,000 to 500,000 clones, approximately 80% appearing once. The sequencing sample was made of PBMCs. The receptors originated from a woman aged 40 to 49 in good health. Some clones in this sample may be carry-over from other donors' samples. Both conserved end residues are part of each CDR3. The D gene is left open where the match is weak. For some rows the clone size is stated as once, few or many, or as a class when expanded; others skip it.

j_gene	len	v_gene	abundance	d_gene	CDR3nt	CDR3aa
TRBJ2-1	15	TRBV29-1	NA	NA	TGCAGCGTTGATAGTCGATTGAGCTCCTACAATGAGCAGTTCTTC	CSVDSRLSSYNEQFF
TRBJ1-2	12	TRBV28	once	NA	TGTGCCAGCAGTCCAACCCGGATAGGCTACACCTTC	CASSPTRIGYTF
TRBJ2-7	14	TRBV11-2	few	NA	TGTGCCAGCAGCTTACGGGGACCCCCCTACGAGCAGTACTTC	CASSLRGPPYEQYF
TRBJ1-1	15	TRBV30	NA	NA	TGTGCCTGGAGTCAAGAGGGGGGGGGAGTTACTGAAGCTTTCTTT	CAWSQEGGGVTEAFF
TRBJ2-2	15	TRBV30	few	TRBD2	TGTGCCTGGAGTGTACTAGCGGAGAACACCGGGGAGCTGTTTTTT	CAWSVLAENTGELFF
TRBJ1-5	16	TRBV4-1	NA	NA	TGCGCCAGCAGCCAAGGGTGGGGGGCCCTCAATCAGCCCCAGCATTTT	CASSQGWGALNQPQHF
TRBJ2-3	16	TRBV5-1	NA	NA	TGCGCCAGCAGCTTGGTATTAGCGGAGAGACCAGATACGCAGTATTTT	CASSLVLAERPDTQYF
TRBJ1-4	16	TRBV6-6	once	TRBD1	TGTGCCAGCAGACCGAGGACAGGCAACCCAAATGAAAAACTGTTTTTT	CASRPRTGNPNEKLFF
TRBJ2-3	17	TRBV5-8	NA	TRBD2	TGTGCCAGCAGCTACCGACTAGCGGGAGGTCCCACAGATACGCAGTATTTT	CASSYRLAGGPTDTQYF
TRBJ2-1	14	TRBV5-1	NA	NA	TGCGCCAGTCGGGCTGACCTCTCCTACAATGAGCAGTTCTTC	CASRADLSYNEQFF
TRBJ2-7	15	TRBV9	many	TRBD2	TGTGCCAGCAGCGTAGCCAGCGGGAGTGCCTACGAGCAGTACTTC	CASSVASGSAYEQYF
TRBJ1-1	16	TRBV18	few	TRBD1	TGTGCCAGCTCACCCACCATGGACAGGATGAACACTGAAGCTTTCTTT	CASSPTMDRMNTEAFF
TRBJ1-1	14	TRBV5-1	NA	TRBD1	TGCGCCAGCAGTACGCGACAGGGCGGGACTGAAGCTTTCTTT	CASSTRQGGTEAFF
TRBJ1-2	18	TRBV25-1	NA	TRBD1	TGTGCCAGCAGTGAATCAGGACAGGGGGCGCCGGGTATTTATGGCTACACCTTC	CASSESGQGAPGIYGYTF
TRBJ2-3	15	TRBV11-2	NA	NA	TGTGCCAGCAGGCTTCTGACGGTAGACACAGATACGCAGTATTTT	CASRLLTVDTDTQYF
TRBJ1-2	14	TRBV5-1	NA	TRBD1	TGCGCCAGCAGCCTCGGACAGGGGACCTATGGCTACACCTTC	CASSLGQGTYGYTF
TRBJ2-3	14	TRBV2	NA	NA	TGTGCCAGCAGTGTTTACCGGGCCGAGGATACGCAGTATTTT	CASSVYRAEDTQYF
TRBJ1-3	14	TRBV29-1	NA	NA	TGCAGCGTTGCCGGGGAGAGCTCTGGAAACACCATATATTTT	CSVAGESSGNTIYF
TRBJ2-2	13	TRBV5-1	NA	NA	TGCGCCAGCAGCTCCCTCCCCACCGGGGAGCTGTTTTTT	CASSSLPTGELFF